This TCR beta chain was sequenced for a study of high-grade serous ovarian cancer treatment subgroups. Study-wide context: Each sample yielded on average around 7,500 unique TCR beta rearrangements from approximately 15,000 reads.

Concerning this clone: The antigen is undetermined.

This table comes from immunoSEQ multiplex PCR, and its TCRdb copy is limited to in-frame clones, with some not included. The sample comprises some 2,700 clones, around 77% of which are singletons, and approximately 12% rests with the top ten. The tumor samples were collected prior to definitive surgery or chemotherapy. Study-wide results and limits: Clonal relatedness tracked neoantigen level, and by trend copy number and mutation load. Same-patient tumor repertoires overlapped at roughly 0.1 to 0.79; different patients barely overlapped. Bulk tumor TCR sequencing gave no spatial information.

CDR1 is SGDLS, CDR2 YYNGEE, per germline. This CDR3 region has 16 residues. V was clipped by 6 bases and J by 3 bases; unmatched bases: 14. The receptor was derived from a human donor with high-grade serous ovarian cancer. The chain recombines TRBV9 with TRBJ2-7; 8 bases agree with TRBD1. The sample comprised tumor tissue. The DNA of the CDR3 is TGTGCCAGCATCAGAGCGGAGGACAGGGAAAACTACGAGCAGTACTTC. It is translated as CASIRAEDRENYEQYF.